This T cell receptor beta chain was observed in a study of blood T cell repertoires in COVID-19. Study background: From T cells, B-cell-depleted T cells, or PBMCs came the material, which was cDNA or gDNA.

The CDR3 consists of 15 residues. V was clipped by 3 bases and J by 3 bases; unmatched bases: 7. The germline gives CDR1 SGHDN, CDR2 FVKESK. The protocol was immunoSEQ multiplex PCR, while the TCRdb copy is restricted to in-frame clones and leaves out a portion. This table holds 150,000 to 200,000 clones, about 93% found once. This TCR was recovered from a woman in her forties or fifties with acute or convalescent COVID-19. Sequencing used peripheral blood. V and J are TRBV14 and TRBJ2-7; 8 bases align to TRBD1. The CDR3: CASSQMTGEVYEQYF. CDR3 nucleotides: TGTGCCAGCAGCCAGATGACAGGGGAGGTCTACGAGCAGTACTTC. Together with reference TRBV14 and TRBJ2-7, the CDR3 gives the full variable domain: EAGVTQFPSHSVIEKGQTVTLRCDPISGHDNLYWYRRVMGKEIKFLLHFVKESKQDESGMPNNRFLAERTGGTYSTLKVQPAELEDSGVYFCASSQMTGEVYEQYFGPGTRLTVT.